The 4 T cell receptor beta chains in this list originate from one sample, sequenced in a study of T cell repertoires in cytomegalovirus infection. TCRdb re-called the reads with MiXCR, one entry per CDR3 protein. The table lists roughly 320,000 distinct CDR3 sequences, about a tenth of them singletons. Material for sequencing was PBMCs. These receptors were obtained from a human donor in good health (CMV status not recorded). Some clones in this sample may be carry-over from other donors' samples.

This clonotype appeared a few times. This chain links TRBV10-3 with TRBJ2-1, with 11 bases that match TRBD2. The trim removed 6 bases at V and 4 bases at J, leaving 5 bases unmatched. Looked up from germline, CDR1 is ENHRY and CDR2 is SYGVKD. The CDR3 sequence is 15 residues long. The CDR3 sequence: CAIRITSGGYNEQFF. CDR3 coding DNA: TGTGCCATCAGGATCACTAGCGGGGGTTACAATGAGCAGTTCTTC.

This clonotype came up many times. The V gene is TRBV7-9, the J gene TRBJ2-6; D unclear. The CDR3 has 14 residues. Deletions cut 8 bases from V and 2 bases from J, with 10 bases between. Germline V lookup: CDR1 SEHNR, CDR2 FQNEAQ (reference sequence). CDR3: CASCPSAGANVLTF. The CDR3 bases are TGTGCCAGCTGCCCCAGCGCTGGGGCCAACGTCCTGACTTTC.

This clonotype was counted ten times or more. The gene calls are TRBV5-6 and TRBJ1-5; 9 bases line up with TRBD1. Unmatched junction bases numbered 7, after V lost 5 bases and J lost 4 bases. Germline V gene lookup returns CDR1 SGHDT and CDR2 YYEEEE. There are 15 residues in the CDR3. The CDR3 sequence: CASRLQGAQNQPQHF. Written as DNA, the CDR3 is TGTGCCAGCAGACTACAGGGGGCGCAGAATCAGCCCCAGCATTTT.

This clonotype occurred a few times. The chain links TRBV5-1 to TRBJ2-7; possibly TRBD2 for D (6 bases). CDR3 length equals 15 residues. Trimming took off 1 base at V and 6 bases at J, with 17 bases between the two ends. Germline V gene data show CDR1 as SGHRS and CDR2 as YFSETQ. The CDR3 sequence is CASSLKSGEGSEQYF. The CDR3 DNA sequence: TGCGCCAGCAGCTTGAAGTCGGGGGAAGGGAGCGAGCAGTACTTC.